In its sample, the clone carrying this T cell receptor beta chain was seen a few times. Its specificity is not known. The use of a sample-barcoded 5' primer and a J-beta primer mix characterized a second PCR of roughly 7 to 11 cycles. TCRdb itself ran the 5' RACE reads through MiXCR, one entry per CDR3 protein. The table includes about 1.5 million distinct CDR3 sequences, less than 45% detected once. Trimming took off 0 bases at V and 1 base at J, with 11 bases between the two ends. This CDR3 has 15 amino acids. Germline CDR1 SGDLS, CDR2 YYNGEE. This sample is drawn from a study of blood T cells in healthy people across ages. Study findings and constraints: Long-lived donors exceeded aged donors in naive CD4+ cells and diversity.

This receptor was obtained from a woman under 30 in good health. What was sequenced was blood. V and J are TRBV9 and TRBJ2-7; D uncertain. The CDR3 DNA is TGTGCCAGCAGCGTAGGCGCCGAAACTTCCTACGAGCAGTACTTC. This encodes CASSVGAETSYEQYF.